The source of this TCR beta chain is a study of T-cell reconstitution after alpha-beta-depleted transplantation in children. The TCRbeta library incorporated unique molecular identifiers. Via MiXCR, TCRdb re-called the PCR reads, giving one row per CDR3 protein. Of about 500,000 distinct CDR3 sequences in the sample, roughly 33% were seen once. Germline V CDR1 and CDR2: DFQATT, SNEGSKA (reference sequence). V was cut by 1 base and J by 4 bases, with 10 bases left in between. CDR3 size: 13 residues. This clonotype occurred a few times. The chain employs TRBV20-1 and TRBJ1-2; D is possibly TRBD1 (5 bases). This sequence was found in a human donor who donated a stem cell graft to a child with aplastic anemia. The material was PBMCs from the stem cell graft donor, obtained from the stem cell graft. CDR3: CSARGVGVYGYTF. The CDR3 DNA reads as TGCAGTGCTAGAGGGGTGGGGGTCTATGGCTACACCTTC.